The text below deals with one TCR beta chain. Its antigen is unknown. Here immunoSEQ multiplex PCR was the method, and the copy in TCRdb shows in-frame clones only, minus some. The sample contains 25,000 to 35,000 clones, more than 75% of which appear only once. The cohort excluded patients with autoimmune disease history or systemic immunosuppression. The data were obtained in a study of OX40 agonist ivuxolimab in advanced cancers. Study findings and constraints: Expanded peripheral T-cell antigen specificity went undetermined.

The germline CDR1 and CDR2 sequences are SGHVS and FQNEAQ. Trimming left V 3 bases short and J 5 bases short, with 11 bases between. CDR3 length: 14 amino acids. The receptor was isolated from an adult with an advanced solid tumor such as melanoma, head and neck, liver or kidney cancer. V is TRBV7-8 and J is TRBJ1-5, with a weak D call TRBD1 (5 bases). This specimen consisted of CD4+ or CD8+ T cells sorted from blood, obtained in a trial of the OX40 agonist ivuxolimab. CDR3 sequence (DNA): TGTGCCAGCAGCTTTTCGACAGCCGATCAGCCCCAGCATTTT. This encodes CASSFSTADQPQHF. The complete variable domain, with remaining parts taken from reference TRBV7-8 and TRBJ1-5, reads GAGVSQSPRYKVAKRGQDVALRCDPISGHVSLFWYQQALGQGPEFLTYFQNEAQLDKSGLPSDRFFAERPEGSVSTLKIQRTQQEDSAVYLCASSFSTADQPQHFGDGTRLSIL.